These T cell receptor beta chains were read from a single sample in a study of blood T cell repertoires in COVID-19. Data came from immunoSEQ multiplex PCR; TCRdb stores just in-frame clones and leaves some out. Of about 140,000 clones listed, around 81% are singletons. The sequencing sample was made of peripheral blood. These receptors originate from a woman in her sixties with acute or convalescent COVID-19. Each CDR3 is given with its conserved first and last residue. D genes are given only for firm matches. A clone size is listed for some rows: how often the clone was seen (once, few, many), or a class if it is expanded.

clone_size j_call d_call v_call cdr3_aa cdr3_nt
few TRBJ1-3 TRBD1 TRBV19 CASSRYGTGIGNTIYF TGTGCCAGTAGTAGATACGGGACAGGGATCGGAAACACCATATATTTT
once TRBJ1-4 TRBD1 TRBV4-3 CASSQIPGQQEKLFF TGCGCCAGCAGCCAAATACCGGGACAGCAGGAAAAACTGTTTTTT
NA TRBJ1-4 TRBD1 TRBV7-9 CASSYTGVTNEKLFF TGTGCCAGCAGCTACACAGGGGTAACTAATGAAAAACTGTTTTTT
NA TRBJ2-5 NA TRBV21-1 CASSTGQIKETQYF TGTGCCAGCAGCACAGGACAGATAAAAGAGACCCAGTACTTC
NA TRBJ1-3 TRBD1 TRBV7-9 CASGQGTSGNTIYF TGTGCCAGCGGACAGGGAACCTCTGGAAACACCATATATTTT
NA TRBJ1-2 NA TRBV7-8 CASSPGGVSYGYTF TGTGCCAGCAGCCCCGGGGGGGTTTCATATGGCTACACCTTC
NA TRBJ1-5 TRBD1 TRBV19 CASSITGGGNQPQHF TGTGCCAGTAGTATAACAGGGGGAGGCAATCAGCCCCAGCATTTT
once TRBJ2-7 TRBD2 TRBV30 CAWIRTSGSNYEQYF TGTGCCTGGATCCGGACTAGCGGGAGTAACTACGAGCAGTACTTC
NA TRBJ1-1 NA TRBV4-1 CASSNRARGEAFF TGCGCCAGCAGCAACAGGGCACGTGGTGAAGCTTTCTTT
NA TRBJ1-1 TRBD1 TRBV11-1 CASSVSGTGVNTEAFF TGTGCCAGCAGCGTCTCCGGGACAGGGGTTAACACTGAAGCTTTCTTT
NA TRBJ2-3 TRBD1 TRBV6-6 CASSYSGTGPDTQYF TGTGCCAGCAGTTACTCGGGGACAGGGCCAGATACGCAGTATTTT
NA TRBJ2-7 TRBD2 TRBV19 CASSLAGDIGYEQYF TGTGCCAGTTCCCTAGCGGGAGACATAGGCTACGAGCAGTACTTC
once TRBJ1-2 NA TRBV6-5 CASTQGTPNYGYTF TGTGCCAGCACCCAGGGGACCCCTAACTATGGCTACACCTTC
NA TRBJ2-7 TRBD2 TRBV28 CASSGASGSLYEQYF TGTGCCAGCAGTGGTGCTAGCGGGAGCCTCTACGAGCAGTACTTC
NA TRBJ2-7 TRBD1 TRBV13 CASSLGQGNDEQYF TGTGCCAGCAGCTTAGGACAGGGGAACGACGAGCAGTACTTC
NA TRBJ1-1 TRBD1 TRBV27 CASSLYPRGQGGMNTEAFF TGTGCCAGCAGTTTATATCCCCGGGGACAGGGGGGTATGAACACTGAAGCTTTCTTT
NA TRBJ1-3 NA TRBV7-2 CASSFYSGNTIYF TGTGCCAGCAGCTTTTACTCTGGAAACACCATATATTTT
few TRBJ1-1 TRBD1 TRBV7-9 CASSSQGVEAFF TGTGCCAGCAGCTCACAGGGGGTTGAAGCTTTCTTT
few TRBJ1-1 TRBD1 TRBV12-3/TRBV12-4 CASSTRTGAEAFF TGTGCCAGCAGTACCCGGACAGGGGCTGAAGCTTTCTTT
NA TRBJ1-4 NA TRBV18 CASSPYQGLSEKLFF TGTGCCAGCTCACCCTACCAGGGGTTAAGCGAAAAACTGTTTTTT
NA TRBJ2-1 NA TRBV7-9 CASSLSVEFNEQFF TGTGCCAGCAGCTTATCGGTAGAATTCAATGAGCAGTTCTTC
NA TRBJ2-1 TRBD2 TRBV18 CASSPQAGGSNEQFF TGTGCCAGCTCACCCCAAGCGGGAGGTAGCAATGAGCAGTTCTTC
NA TRBJ1-5 TRBD1 TRBV15 CATARDRGPNRPQHF TGTGCCACCGCCCGGGACAGGGGGCCGAATAGGCCCCAGCATTTT
NA TRBJ1-1 NA TRBV4-1 CASSQATGSEAFF TGCGCCAGCAGCCAAGCCACAGGATCTGAAGCTTTCTTT
NA TRBJ2-1 NA TRBV2 CASNRDYNEQFF TGTGCCAGCAATCGGGACTACAATGAGCAGTTCTTC
NA TRBJ1-3 NA TRBV7-2 CASSLGNSGNTIYF TGTGCCAGCAGCTTAGGTAACTCTGGAAACACCATATATTTT
NA TRBJ1-3 NA TRBV3-1/TRBV3-2 CASSQARGNTIYF TGTGCCAGCAGCCAAGCTAGAGGGAACACCATATATTTT
NA TRBJ1-2 NA TRBV28 CASSPGDYGYTF TGTGCCAGCAGCCCAGGGGACTATGGCTACACCTTC
few TRBJ2-7 TRBD1 TRBV6-5 CASITGGYYEQYF TGTGCCAGCATTACAGGGGGTTACTACGAGCAGTACTTC
NA TRBJ1-5 NA TRBV3-1/TRBV3-2 CASSPNSGQGQPQHF TGTGCCAGCAGCCCGAATTCCGGGCAGGGGCAGCCCCAGCATTTT
once TRBJ2-3 TRBD2 TRBV3-1/TRBV3-2 CASSPPTSGITDTQYF TGTGCCAGCAGCCCCCCGACTAGCGGGATAACAGATACGCAGTATTTT
NA TRBJ2-1 TRBD2 TRBV27 CASSMTSGYNEQFF TGTGCCAGCAGTATGACTAGCGGCTACAATGAGCAGTTCTTC
NA TRBJ2-2 TRBD1 TRBV4-1 CASSSRQGLTGELFF TGCGCCAGCAGCTCGAGACAGGGCTTAACCGGGGAGCTGTTTTTT
NA TRBJ1-1 TRBD1 TRBV7-3 CASSSAGQGAFF TGTGCCAGCAGCTCAGCGGGACAGGGGGCTTTCTTT
NA TRBJ1-6 NA TRBV21-1 CASRGHNSPLHF TGTGCCAGCAGGGGGCATAATTCACCCCTCCACTTT
NA TRBJ1-2 TRBD1 TRBV10-3 CAIKGQGSSYGYTF TGTGCCATCAAAGGACAGGGGAGTAGCTATGGCTACACCTTC
NA TRBJ1-1 NA TRBV6-1 CASSEIFRGTEAFF TGTGCCAGCAGTGAAATTTTCCGAGGCACTGAAGCTTTCTTT
NA TRBJ2-2 NA TRBV13 CASSHTGLTNTGELFF TGTGCCAGCAGCCATACAGGGCTAACGAACACCGGGGAGCTGTTTTTT
NA TRBJ2-7 TRBD1 TRBV6-5 CASTSLRGRSYEQYF TGTGCCAGCACCTCACTCAGGGGGCGATCCTACGAGCAGTACTTC
NA TRBJ2-1 TRBD2 TRBV28 CASRRTSGSYNEQFF TGTGCCAGCAGGCGGACTAGCGGCTCCTACAATGAGCAGTTCTTC
once TRBJ2-7 NA TRBV6-5 CASSYRVGDRYEQYF TGTGCCAGCAGTTACCGTGTCGGGGATCGCTACGAGCAGTACTTC
once TRBJ2-3 TRBD2 TRBV10-3 CAISEGITSGSSTDTQYF TGTGCCATCAGTGAAGGGATAACAAGCGGGAGCAGCACAGATACGCAGTATTTT
NA TRBJ1-3 NA TRBV11-2 CASSMTGRGNTIYF TGTGCCAGCAGCATGACAGGACGTGGAAACACCATATATTTT
NA TRBJ2-7 NA TRBV3-1/TRBV3-2 CASSQDLSEQYF TGTGCCAGCAGCCAAGACCTCTCCGAGCAGTACTTC
NA TRBJ2-6 NA TRBV11-3 CASSLTGSGSGANVLTF TGTGCCAGCAGCTTAACAGGGTCGGGGTCTGGGGCCAACGTCCTGACTTTC
NA TRBJ2-7 TRBD1 TRBV28 CASSLPLLGQGADEQYF TGTGCCAGCAGTTTACCCCTACTGGGCCAGGGGGCCGACGAGCAGTACTTC